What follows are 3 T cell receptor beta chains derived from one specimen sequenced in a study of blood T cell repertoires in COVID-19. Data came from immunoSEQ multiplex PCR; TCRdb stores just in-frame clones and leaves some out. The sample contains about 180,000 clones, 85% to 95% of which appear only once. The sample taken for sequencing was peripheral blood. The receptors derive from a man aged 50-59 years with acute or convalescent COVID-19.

CDR3 coding DNA: TGTGCCAGCAGGACAGAAGCGAACACCGGGGAGCTGTTTTTT. Protein product: CASRTEANTGELFF. The rearrangement uses TRBV2 and TRBJ2-2; a possible D gene is TRBD1 (5 bases). Trimming took 6 bases from V and 0 from J, leaving 8 bases between them. Germline values: CDR1 SNHLY, CDR2 FYNNEI. This CDR3 spans 14 amino acids.

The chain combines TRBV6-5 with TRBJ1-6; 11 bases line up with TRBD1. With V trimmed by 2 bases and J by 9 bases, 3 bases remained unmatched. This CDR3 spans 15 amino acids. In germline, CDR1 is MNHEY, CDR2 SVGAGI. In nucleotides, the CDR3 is TGTGCCAGCAGTTACGAGGGACAGGGGGTTTCACCCCTCCACTTT. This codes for CASSYEGQGVSPLHF.

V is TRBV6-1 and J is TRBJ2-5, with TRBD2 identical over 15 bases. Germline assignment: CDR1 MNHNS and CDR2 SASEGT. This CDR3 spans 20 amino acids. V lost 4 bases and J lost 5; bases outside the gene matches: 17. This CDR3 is CASSGGLAGGFQSGAETQYF. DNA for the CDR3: TGTGCCAGCAGTGGGGGACTAGCGGGAGGTTTTCAATCCGGTGCGGAGACCCAGTACTTC.